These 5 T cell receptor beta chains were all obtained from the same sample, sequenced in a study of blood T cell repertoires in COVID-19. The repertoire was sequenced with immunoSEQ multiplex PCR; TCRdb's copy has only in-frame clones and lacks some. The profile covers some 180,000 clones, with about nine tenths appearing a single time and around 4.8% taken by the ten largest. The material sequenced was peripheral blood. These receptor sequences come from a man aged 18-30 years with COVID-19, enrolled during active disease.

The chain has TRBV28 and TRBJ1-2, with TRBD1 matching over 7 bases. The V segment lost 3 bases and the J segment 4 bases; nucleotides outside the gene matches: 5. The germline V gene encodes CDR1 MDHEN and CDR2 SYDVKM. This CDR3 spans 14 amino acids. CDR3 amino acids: CASSLSPGGYGYTF. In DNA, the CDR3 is TGTGCCAGCAGTTTGTCACCAGGGGGCTATGGCTACACCTTC.

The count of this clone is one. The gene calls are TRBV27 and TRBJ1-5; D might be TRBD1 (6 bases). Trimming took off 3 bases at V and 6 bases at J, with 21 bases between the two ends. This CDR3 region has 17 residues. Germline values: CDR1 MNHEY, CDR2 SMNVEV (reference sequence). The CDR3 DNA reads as TGTGCCAGCAGTTTGACCACAGGGATCGATGGTGGTCAGCCCCAGCATTTT. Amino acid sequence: CASSLTTGIDGGQPQHF.

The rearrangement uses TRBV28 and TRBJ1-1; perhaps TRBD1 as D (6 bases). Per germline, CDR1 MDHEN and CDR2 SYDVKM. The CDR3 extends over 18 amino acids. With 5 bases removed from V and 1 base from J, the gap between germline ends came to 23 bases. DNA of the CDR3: TGTGCCAGCAGTGCAATCAGGGGCTTCTCGCTAGCGAACACTGAAGCTTTCTTT. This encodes CASSAIRGFSLANTEAFF.

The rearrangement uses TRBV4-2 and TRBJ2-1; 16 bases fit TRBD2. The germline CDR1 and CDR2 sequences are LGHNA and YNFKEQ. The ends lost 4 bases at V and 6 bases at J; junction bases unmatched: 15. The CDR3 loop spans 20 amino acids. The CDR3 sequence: CASSPSAGLAGGQASNEQFF. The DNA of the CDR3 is TGTGCCAGCAGCCCGAGTGCGGGACTAGCGGGAGGGCAGGCGTCCAATGAGCAGTTCTTC.

The CDR3 DNA sequence: TGTGCCAGCAGCGTAGGAGTTAGCGCGATTGAGCAGTTCTTC. Translated: CASSVGVSAIEQFF. The rearrangement uses TRBV9 and TRBJ2-1; TRBD2 might be the D (5 bases). The CDR3 runs to 14 residues. V dropped 0 bases and J dropped 9 bases, with 13 bases sitting between them. The germline gives CDR1 SGDLS, CDR2 YYNGEE.